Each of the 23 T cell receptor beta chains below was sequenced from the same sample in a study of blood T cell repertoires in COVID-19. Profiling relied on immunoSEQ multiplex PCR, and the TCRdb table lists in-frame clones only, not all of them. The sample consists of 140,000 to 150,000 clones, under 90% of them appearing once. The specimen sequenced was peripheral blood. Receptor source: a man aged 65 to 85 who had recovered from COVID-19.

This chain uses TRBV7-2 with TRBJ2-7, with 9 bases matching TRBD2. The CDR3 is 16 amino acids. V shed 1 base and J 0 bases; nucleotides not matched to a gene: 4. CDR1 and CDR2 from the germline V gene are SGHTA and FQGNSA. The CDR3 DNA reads TGTGCCAGCAGCTTAGTGGGTAGCGGGAGCTCCTACGAGCAGTACTTC. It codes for CASSLVGSGSSYEQYF.

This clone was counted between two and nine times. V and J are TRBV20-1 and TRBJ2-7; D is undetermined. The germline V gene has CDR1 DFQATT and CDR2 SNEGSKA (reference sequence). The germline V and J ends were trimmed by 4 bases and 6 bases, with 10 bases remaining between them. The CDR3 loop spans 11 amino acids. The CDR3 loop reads CSAKRGSEQYF. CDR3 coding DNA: TGCAGTGCTAAGCGTGGTTCCGAGCAGTACTTC.

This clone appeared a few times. For the CDR3, the DNA is TGTGCCAGTACGAACCGGGGGAGTTGGGGCTACACCTTC. Its protein product is CASTNRGSWGYTF. V is TRBV19 and J is TRBJ1-2; D possibly corresponds to TRBD1 (5 bases). Trimming took 7 bases from V and 8 from J, leaving 17 bases between them. The CDR3 sequence is 13 residues long. The germline V gene encodes CDR1 LNHDA and CDR2 SQIVND (reference sequence).

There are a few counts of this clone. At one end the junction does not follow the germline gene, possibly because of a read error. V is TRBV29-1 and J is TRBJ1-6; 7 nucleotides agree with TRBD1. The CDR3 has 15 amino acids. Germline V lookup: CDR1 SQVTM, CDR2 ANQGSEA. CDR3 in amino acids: CSVKEPGGYNSPLHF. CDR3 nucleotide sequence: TGCAGCGTTAAAGAACCAGGGGGTTATAATTCACCCCTCCACTTT.

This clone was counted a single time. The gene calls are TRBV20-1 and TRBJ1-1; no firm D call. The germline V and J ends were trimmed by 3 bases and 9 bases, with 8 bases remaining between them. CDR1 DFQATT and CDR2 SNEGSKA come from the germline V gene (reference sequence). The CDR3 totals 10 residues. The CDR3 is CSARSLKAFF. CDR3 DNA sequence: TGCAGTGCTAGGTCCCTTAAAGCTTTCTTT.

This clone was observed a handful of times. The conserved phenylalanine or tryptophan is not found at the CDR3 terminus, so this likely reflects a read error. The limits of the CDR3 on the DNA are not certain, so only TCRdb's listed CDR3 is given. Here the CDR3 reads CASSETCRDRAPV. The rearrangement joins TRBV21-1 to TRBJ1-1; the table's D call TRBD1 went unverified against the DNA. TRBV21-1 is described as a pseudogene. The CDR3 is 13 residues long, counting both termini.

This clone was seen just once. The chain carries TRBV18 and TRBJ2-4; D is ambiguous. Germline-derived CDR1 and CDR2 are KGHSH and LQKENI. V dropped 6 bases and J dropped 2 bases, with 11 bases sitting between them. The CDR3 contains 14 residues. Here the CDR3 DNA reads TGTGCCAGCTCCCTGGCAGGATCCAAAAACATTCAGTACTTC. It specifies CASSLAGSKNIQYF.

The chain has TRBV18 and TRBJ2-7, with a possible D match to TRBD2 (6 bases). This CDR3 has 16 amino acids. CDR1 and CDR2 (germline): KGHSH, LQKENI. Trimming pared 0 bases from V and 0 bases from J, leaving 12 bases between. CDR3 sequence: CASSPPGGTSSYEQYF. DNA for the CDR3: TGTGCCAGCTCACCACCGGGCGGGACCAGCTCCTACGAGCAGTACTTC.

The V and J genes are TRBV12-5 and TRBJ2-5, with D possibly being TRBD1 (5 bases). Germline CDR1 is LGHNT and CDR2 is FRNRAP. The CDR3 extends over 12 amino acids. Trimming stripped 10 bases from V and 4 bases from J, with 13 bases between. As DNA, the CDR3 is TGTGCTACGTCAGGGCCCGGAGAGACCCAGTACTTC. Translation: CATSGPGETQYF.

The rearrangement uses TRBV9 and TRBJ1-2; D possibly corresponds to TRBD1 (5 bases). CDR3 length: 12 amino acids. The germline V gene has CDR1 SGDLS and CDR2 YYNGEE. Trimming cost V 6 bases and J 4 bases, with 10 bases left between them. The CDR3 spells CASTGGGYGYTF. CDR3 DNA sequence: TGTGCCAGCACCGGGGGAGGCTATGGCTACACCTTC.

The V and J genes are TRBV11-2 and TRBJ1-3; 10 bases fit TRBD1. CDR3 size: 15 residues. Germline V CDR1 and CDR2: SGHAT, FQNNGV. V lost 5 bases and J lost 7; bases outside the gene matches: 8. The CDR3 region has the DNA TGTGCCAGCAGCCTGCGACAGGGGGCAAGGAACACCATATATTTT. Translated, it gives CASSLRQGARNTIYF.

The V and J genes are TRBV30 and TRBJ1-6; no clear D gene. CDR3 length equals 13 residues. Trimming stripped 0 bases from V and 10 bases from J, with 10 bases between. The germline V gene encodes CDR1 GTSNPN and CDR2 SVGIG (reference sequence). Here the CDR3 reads CAWSVHELSPLHF. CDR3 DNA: TGTGCCTGGAGTGTACACGAATTATCACCCCTCCACTTT.

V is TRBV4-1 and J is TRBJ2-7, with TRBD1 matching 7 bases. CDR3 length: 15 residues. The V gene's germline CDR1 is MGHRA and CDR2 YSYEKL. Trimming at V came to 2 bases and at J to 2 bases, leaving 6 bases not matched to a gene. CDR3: CASSQPGQPAYEQYF. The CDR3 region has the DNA TGCGCCAGCAGCCAACCGGGACAGCCCGCCTACGAGCAGTACTTC.

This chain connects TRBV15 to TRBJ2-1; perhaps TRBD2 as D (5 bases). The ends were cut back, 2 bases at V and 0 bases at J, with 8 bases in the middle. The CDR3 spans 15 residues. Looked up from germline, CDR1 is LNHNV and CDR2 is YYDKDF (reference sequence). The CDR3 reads CATSRRTASYNEQFF. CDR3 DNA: TGTGCCACCAGCAGAAGGACTGCCTCCTACAATGAGCAGTTCTTC.

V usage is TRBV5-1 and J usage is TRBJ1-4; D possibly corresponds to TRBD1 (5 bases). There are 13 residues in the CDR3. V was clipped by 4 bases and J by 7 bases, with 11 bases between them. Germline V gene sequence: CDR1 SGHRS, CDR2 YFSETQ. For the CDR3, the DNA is TGCGCCAGCAGCGCAGGGCCTTTTGAAAAACTGTTTTTT. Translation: CASSAGPFEKLFF.

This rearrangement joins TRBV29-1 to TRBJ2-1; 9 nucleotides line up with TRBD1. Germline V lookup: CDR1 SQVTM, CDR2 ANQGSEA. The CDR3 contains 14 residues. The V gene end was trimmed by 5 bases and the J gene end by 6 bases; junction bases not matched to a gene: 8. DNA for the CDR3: TGCAGCGTTCAGTTACAGGGGGCTGGCAATGAGCAGTTCTTC. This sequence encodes CSVQLQGAGNEQFF.

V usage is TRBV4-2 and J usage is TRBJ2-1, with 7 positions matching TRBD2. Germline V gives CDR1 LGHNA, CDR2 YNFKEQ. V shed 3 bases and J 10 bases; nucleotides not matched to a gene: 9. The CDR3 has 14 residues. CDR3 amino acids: CASSHGLGAGEQFF. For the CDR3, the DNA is TGTGCCAGCAGCCACGGACTAGGCGCGGGCGAGCAGTTCTTC.

CDR3 protein: CASSEARGSGSKWNEQFF. The CDR3 DNA reads TGTGCCAGCAGTGAAGCGAGGGGTAGCGGGAGCAAATGGAATGAGCAGTTCTTC. The rearrangement joins TRBV6-1 to TRBJ2-1, with 9 bases identical to TRBD2. The CDR3 spans 18 residues. The germline V gene has CDR1 MNHNS and CDR2 SASEGT. V gave up 0 bases and J gave up 7 bases; unmatched junction bases: 13.

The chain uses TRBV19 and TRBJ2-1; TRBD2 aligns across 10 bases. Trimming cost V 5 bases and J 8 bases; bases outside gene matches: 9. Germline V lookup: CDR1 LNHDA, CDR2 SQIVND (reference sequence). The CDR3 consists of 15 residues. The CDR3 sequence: CASSWSSGSIHEQFF. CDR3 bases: TGTGCCAGTAGTTGGTCTAGCGGGAGCATCCATGAGCAGTTCTTC.

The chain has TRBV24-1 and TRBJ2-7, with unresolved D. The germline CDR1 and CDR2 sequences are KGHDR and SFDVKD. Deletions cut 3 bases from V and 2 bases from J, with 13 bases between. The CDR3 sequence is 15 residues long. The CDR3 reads CATSDHLEETYEQYF. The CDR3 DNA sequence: TGTGCCACCAGTGATCATCTCGAGGAAACCTACGAGCAGTACTTC.

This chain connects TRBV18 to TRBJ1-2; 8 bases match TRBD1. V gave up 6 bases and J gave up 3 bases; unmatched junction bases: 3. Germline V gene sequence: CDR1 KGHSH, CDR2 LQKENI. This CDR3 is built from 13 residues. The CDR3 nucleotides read TGTGCCAGCTCTGAGACAGGGGACTATGGCTACACCTTC. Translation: CASSETGDYGYTF.

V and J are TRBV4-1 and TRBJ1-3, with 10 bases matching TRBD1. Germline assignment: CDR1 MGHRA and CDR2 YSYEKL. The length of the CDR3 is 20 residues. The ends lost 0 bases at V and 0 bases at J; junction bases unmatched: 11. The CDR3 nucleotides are TGCGCCAGCAGCCAAGAGCTCGGCGGGACAGGGGATATCTCTGGAAACACCATATATTTT. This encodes CASSQELGGTGDISGNTIYF.

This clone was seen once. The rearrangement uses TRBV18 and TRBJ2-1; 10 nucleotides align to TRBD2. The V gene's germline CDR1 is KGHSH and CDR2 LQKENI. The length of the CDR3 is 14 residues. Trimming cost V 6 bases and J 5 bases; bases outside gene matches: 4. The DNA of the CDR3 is TGTGCCAGCTCCCTTGGACTAGCGGACAATGAGCAGTTCTTC. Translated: CASSLGLADNEQFF. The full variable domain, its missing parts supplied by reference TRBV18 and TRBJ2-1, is NAGVMQNPRHLVRRRGQEARLRCSPMKGHSHVYWYRQLPEEGLKFMVYLQKENIIDESGMPKERFSAEFPKEGPSILRIQQVVRGDSAAYFCASSLGLADNEQFFGPGTRLTVL.